The clone carrying this T cell receptor (beta chain) was picked up one time. This CDR3 is built from 15 residues. Germline CDR1 and CDR2: MGHDK and SYGVNS. V was pared by 4 bases and J by 3 bases, with 3 bases of the junction left unmatched. PCR employed 60 Vbeta and 13 Jbeta primers. Only in-frame clones appear in the TCRdb table, and some are missing; sequencing was by immunoSEQ multiplex PCR. The table shows some 150,000 clones, with roughly 79% occurring only once. This sample is part of a study of cytomegalovirus exposure and HLA in healthy donors. Sequenced material: PBMCs. This TCR derives from a woman between 50 and 59 years old in good health and CMV-seronegative. This sequence joins TRBV25-1 and TRBJ2-1, with 10 bases aligning to TRBD2. CDR3 nucleotide sequence: TGTGCCAGCAGTGGTAGCGGGGGGTTCTACAATGAGCAGTTCTTC. Translated: CASSGSGGFYNEQFF.